These 24 T cell receptor beta chains originate from one sample sequenced in a study of cytomegalovirus exposure and HLA in healthy donors. The protocol was immunoSEQ multiplex PCR, while the TCRdb copy is restricted to in-frame clones and leaves out a portion. This table has 100,000 to 150,000 clones, 85% to 90% appearing once. The sequencing input was PBMCs. The receptor source for this set is a woman between 18 and 29 years old in good health and CMV-seronegative.

V is TRBV6-5 and J is TRBJ2-1; D remains unclear. Germline CDR1 MNHEY, CDR2 SVGAGI. Trimming left V 4 bases short and J 8 bases short, with 12 bases between. This CDR3 has 13 residues. CDR3 nucleotide sequence: TGTGCCAGCAGTTTGAAGTTAGCCGATGAGCAGTTCTTC. Encoded protein: CASSLKLADEQFF.

V usage is TRBV7-9 and J usage is TRBJ2-7; no firm D call. From germline, CDR1 is SEHNR and CDR2 FQNEAQ (reference sequence). The V end was cut by 5 bases, the J end by 0 bases, with 20 bases between. CDR3 size: 17 residues. The CDR3 here is CASSPNPKPLSSYEQYF. The CDR3 DNA sequence: TGTGCCAGCAGCCCGAACCCAAAACCACTGAGCTCCTACGAGCAGTACTTC.

CDR3 sequence reads: CASSLRGGDTEAFF. CDR3 coding DNA: TGTGCCAGCAGCTTAAGAGGGGGTGACACTGAAGCTTTCTTT. The chain uses TRBV7-9 and TRBJ1-1; TRBD1 is a possible D gene (6 bases). The CDR3 sequence is 14 residues long. Germline CDR1 and CDR2: SEHNR and FQNEAQ (reference sequence). Trimming cost V 2 bases and J 3 bases, with 10 bases left between them.

This sequence joins TRBV7-3 and TRBJ2-1, with D tentatively TRBD2 (7 bases). Germline CDR1 is SGHTA and CDR2 is FQGTGA. The CDR3 is 14 amino acids. Trimming stripped 5 bases from V and 9 bases from J, with 17 bases between. The CDR3 region has the DNA TGTGCCAGCAGCCCCGGCGGGGGCAATTTTGAGCAGTTCTTC. Protein: CASSPGGGNFEQFF.

The gene calls are TRBV5-1 and TRBJ2-1; 10 nucleotides agree with TRBD2. Germline lookup yields CDR1 SGHRS and CDR2 YFSETQ. The CDR3 is made up of 20 amino acids. The junction had 20 bases not matched to a gene; V was cut back by 5 bases and J by 3 bases. CDR3 nucleotides: TGCGCCAGCAGGCGTGCCGGGACAGGAGTAGCGGGAGGTATCTACAATGAGCAGTTCTTC. It specifies CASRRAGTGVAGGIYNEQFF.

The chain uses TRBV5-6 and TRBJ2-1; 12 bases are shared with TRBD2. The CDR3 runs to 16 residues. Germline V gives CDR1 SGHDT, CDR2 YYEEEE. V trimming: 1 base; J trimming: 7 bases; junction bases outside the gene matches: 6. The DNA of the CDR3 is TGTGCCAGCAGCTTGCCGACTAGCGGGAGTTTGAATGAGCAGTTCTTC. Protein: CASSLPTSGSLNEQFF.

The chain joins TRBV28 to TRBJ2-6; D uncertain. Trimming pared 5 bases from V and 0 bases from J, leaving 8 bases between. CDR1 MDHEN and CDR2 SYDVKM come from the germline V gene. The CDR3 extends over 15 amino acids. The CDR3 DNA reads TGTGCCAGCAGTCCGCACTACTCTGGGGCCAACGTCCTGACTTTC. Translation gives CASSPHYSGANVLTF.

The count of this clone is one. This chain joins TRBV2 and TRBJ2-5; 11 bases line up with TRBD2. This CDR3 is 17 amino acids long. The junction had 12 bases not matched to a gene; V was cut back by 7 bases and J by 2 bases. Looked up from germline, CDR1 is SNHLY and CDR2 is FYNNEI. The CDR3 spells CASTEPLLAGGQETQYF. CDR3 DNA: TGTGCCAGCACCGAGCCCCTCCTAGCGGGAGGACAAGAGACCCAGTACTTC.

The chain has TRBV6-5 and TRBJ2-7, with a tentative D call TRBD1 (5 bases). Trimming removed 0 bases at V and 0 bases at J, with 12 bases between. This CDR3 contains 16 residues. Germline CDR1 is MNHEY and CDR2 is SVGAGI. The DNA for the CDR3 is TGTGCCAGCAGTTACTCGGGCGGACACCGCTCCTACGAGCAGTACTTC. It encodes CASSYSGGHRSYEQYF.

This sequence joins TRBV28 and TRBJ1-1; a possible D gene is TRBD1 (6 bases). The CDR3 totals 12 residues. The germline V gene has CDR1 MDHEN and CDR2 SYDVKM. Trimming stripped 10 bases from V and 3 bases from J, with 12 bases between. The chain's CDR3 is CAIGQPHTEAFF. The CDR3 DNA sequence: TGTGCCATCGGACAGCCGCACACTGAAGCTTTCTTT.

The rearrangement links TRBV11-2 to TRBJ1-2, with D unclear. This CDR3 has 12 residues. Germline assignment: CDR1 SGHAT and CDR2 FQNNGV. The V end was cut by 2 bases, the J end by 8 bases, with 9 bases between. For the CDR3, the DNA is TGTGCCAGCAGCTTAAGCCGGGTGGGCTACACCTTC. It is translated as CASSLSRVGYTF. Drawing the rest from reference TRBV11-2 and TRBJ1-2, the complete variable domain is EAGVAQSPRYKIIEKRQSVAFWCNPISGHATLYWYQQILGQGPKLLIQFQNNGVVDDSQLPKDRFSAERLKGVDSTLKIQPAKLEDSAVYLCASSLSRVGYTFGSGTRLTVV.

This rearrangement joins TRBV7-3 to TRBJ2-3; D uncertain. The germline CDR1 and CDR2 sequences are SGHTA and FQGTGA. With 0 bases removed from V and 2 bases from J, the gap between germline ends came to 3 bases. The CDR3 runs 13 residues. The CDR3 here is CASSLTYTDTQYF. CDR3 sequence (DNA): TGTGCCAGCAGCTTAACCTACACAGATACGCAGTATTTT. Together with reference TRBV7-3 and TRBJ2-3, the CDR3 gives the full variable domain: GAGVSQTPSNKVTEKGKYVELRCDPISGHTALYWYRQSLGQGPEFLIYFQGTGAADDSGLPNDRFFAVRPEGSVSTLKIQRTERGDSAVYLCASSLTYTDTQYFGPGTRLTVL.

The chain couples TRBV10-3 to TRBJ1-2; D is unclear. Trimming took 0 bases from V and 8 from J, leaving 10 bases between them. The CDR3 totals 13 residues. Germline V gene sequence: CDR1 ENHRY, CDR2 SYGVKD. The CDR3 reads CAISESEGRGYTF. The CDR3 nucleotides read TGTGCCATCAGTGAGTCGGAGGGTAGGGGCTACACCTTC.

This chain's CDR3 is CAWSVLKGTEAFF. The CDR3 DNA reads as TGTGCCTGGAGTGTACTGAAGGGGACTGAAGCTTTCTTT. The chain recombines TRBV30 with TRBJ1-1; TRBD1 might be the D (5 bases). There are 13 residues in the CDR3. V gave up 0 bases and J gave up 5 bases, with 10 bases separating them. Germline CDR1 is GTSNPN and CDR2 is SVGIG (reference sequence). Looking up the rest from reference TRBV30 and TRBJ1-1 gives the full variable domain: SQTIHQWPATLVQPVGSPLSLECTVEGTSNPNLYWYRQAAGRGLQLLFYSVGIGQISSEVPQNLSASRPQDRQFILSSKKLLLSDSGFYLCAWSVLKGTEAFFGQGTRLTVV.

This clone has only one observation. J is TRBJ1-2 and V is TRBV7-2, with 9 bases that match TRBD1. CDR1 and CDR2 (germline): SGHTA, FQGNSA. V trimming: 5 bases; J trimming: 7 bases; junction bases outside the gene matches: 5. The CDR3 is 13 residues long. The CDR3 here is CASSRDREPGYTF. In nucleotides, the CDR3 is TGTGCCAGCAGCCGGGACAGGGAGCCTGGCTACACCTTC.

The chain couples TRBV15 to TRBJ2-7; D is undetermined. CDR1 LNHNV and CDR2 YYDKDF come from the germline V gene (reference sequence). The CDR3 spans 14 residues. The V end was cut by 0 bases, the J end by 0 bases, with 6 bases between. This chain's CDR3 is CATSRERNSYEQYF. Here the CDR3 DNA reads TGTGCCACCAGCAGAGAGAGGAACTCCTACGAGCAGTACTTC.

This clone turned up a few times. Other nucleotide sequences from this sample produce the same CDR3. The chain recombines TRBV10-1 with TRBJ2-7; TRBD2 matches at 7 bases. V shed 3 bases, J shed 5 bases, and the junction held 7 bases outside the gene matches. This CDR3 spans 14 amino acids. Germline V gene lookup returns CDR1 WNHNN and CDR2 SYGVQD (reference sequence). CDR3 in DNA: TGCGCCAGCAGTGACGACGGGACTAAAGACGAGCAGTACTTC. Protein sequence: CASSDDGTKDEQYF.

V is TRBV5-6 and J is TRBJ1-1; maybe TRBD1 (6 bases). Looked up from germline, CDR1 is SGHDT and CDR2 is YYEEEE. Deletions cut 4 bases from V and 1 base from J, with 11 bases between. There are 14 residues in the CDR3. CDR3 bases: TGTGCCAGCAGCGTACAGGGTGGGAACACTGAAGCTTTCTTT. Residues: CASSVQGGNTEAFF.

The V call is TRBV11-2, the J call TRBJ2-7; D not certain. V gave up 5 bases and J gave up 2 bases, with 10 bases separating them. In germline, CDR1 is SGHAT, CDR2 FQNNGV. This CDR3 region has 13 residues. Written as DNA, the CDR3 is TGTGCCAGCAGCCTCGGTAGAGCCTACGAGCAGTACTTC. It yields the protein CASSLGRAYEQYF.

The V call is TRBV13, the J call TRBJ1-2, with 7 positions matching TRBD1. Germline CDR1 reads PRHDT; CDR2 reads FYEKMQ (reference sequence). The junction had 20 bases not matched to a gene; V was cut back by 4 bases and J by 6 bases. The CDR3 is 18 residues long. The CDR3 sequence is CASSSPDRALPKTHGYTF. As DNA, the CDR3 is TGTGCCAGCAGCTCCCCCGACAGGGCGCTACCTAAGACTCATGGCTACACCTTC.

V is TRBV6-1 and J is TRBJ2-7; tentatively, D is TRBD1 (5 bases). CDR1 and CDR2 (germline): MNHNS, SASEGT. The V gene lost 6 bases and the J gene lost 1 base, with 10 bases spanning the gap. The CDR3 totals 13 residues. The CDR3 bases are TGTGCCAGCAGCCACCAGGGATCCTACGAGCAGTACTTC. Protein: CASSHQGSYEQYF.

The rearrangement links TRBV28 to TRBJ1-5, with a weak D call TRBD1 (5 bases). The V gene lost 2 bases and the J gene lost 5 bases, with 13 bases spanning the gap. Per the germline V gene, CDR1 is MDHEN and CDR2 is SYDVKM. CDR3 size: 15 residues. CDR3 DNA sequence: TGTGCCAGCAGTTTAAAGACAGCCCTTTATCAGCCCCAGCATTTT. Its translation: CASSLKTALYQPQHF.

V is TRBV5-6 and J is TRBJ1-1, with TRBD1 as a possible D gene (6 bases). Germline assignment: CDR1 SGHDT and CDR2 YYEEEE. With 3 bases removed from V and 5 bases from J, the gap between germline ends came to 20 bases. CDR3 length: 16 residues. The CDR3 DNA is TGTGCCAGCAGCTGGGGGACAAGTTCCCCGGGGACTGAAGCTTTCTTT. It is translated as CASSWGTSSPGTEAFF.

The genes are TRBV30 and TRBJ2-5, with D possibly matching TRBD2 (6 bases). V was clipped by 1 base and J by 6 bases, with 9 bases between them. CDR1 is GTSNPN and CDR2 is SVGIG in the germline V gene (reference sequence). This CDR3 contains 12 residues. CDR3 coding DNA: TGTGCCTGGAGTGCGGGCGGGAAGACCCAGTACTTC. Protein: CAWSAGGKTQYF.